This entry lists 28 T cell receptor beta chains sequenced from one sample in a study of blood T cell repertoires in COVID-19. TCRdb's copy holds only in-frame clones and misses some; the assay was immunoSEQ multiplex PCR. The sample has approximately 16,000 clones; 86% are singletons. Material: peripheral blood. Receptors were obtained from a man between 60 and 70 years old with acute or convalescent COVID-19.

The CDR3 nucleotides are TGTGCCAGCAGCCTATCCACGGTTGAAGCTTTCTTT. Its protein is CASSLSTVEAFF. This chain connects TRBV28 to TRBJ1-1, with D uncertain. This CDR3 spans 12 amino acids. The germline CDR1 and CDR2 sequences are MDHEN and SYDVKM. V was cut by 6 bases and J by 7 bases, with 12 bases left in between.

CDR3 coding DNA: TGTGCCAGCAGCTCAGGGTTAGGCTATGGCTACACCTTC. Protein product: CASSSGLGYGYTF. This chain links TRBV7-2 with TRBJ1-2; tentative D call: TRBD1 (5 bases). V was trimmed by 4 bases and J by 4 bases, leaving 10 bases between them. The CDR3 runs to 13 residues. Per germline, CDR1 SGHTA and CDR2 FQGNSA.

The V gene is TRBV6-1, the J gene TRBJ1-2, with TRBD1 matching 10 bases. J gave up 5 bases and V 2 bases, and 8 bases lay outside the gene matches. From germline, CDR1 is MNHNS and CDR2 SASEGT. This CDR3 is built from 16 residues. This CDR3 reads CASSERDRGLSYGYTF. CDR3 DNA: TGTGCCAGCAGTGAAAGAGACAGGGGGCTATCGTATGGCTACACCTTC.

The genes are TRBV2 and TRBJ2-5; 8 bases are a match to TRBD1. CDR1 is SNHLY and CDR2 is FYNNEI in the germline V gene. V trimming: 5 bases; J trimming: 1 base; junction bases outside the gene matches: 3. The CDR3 has 14 residues. CDR3 sequence (DNA): TGTGCCAGCAGTAGGGACAGGTTCCAAGAGACCCAGTACTTC. Protein sequence: CASSRDRFQETQYF. Drawing the rest from reference TRBV2 and TRBJ2-5, the complete variable domain is EPEVTQTPSHQVTQMGQEVILRCVPISNHLYFYWYRQILGQKVEFLVSFYNNEISEKSEIFDDQFSVERPDGSNFTLKIRSTKLEDSAMYFCASSRDRFQETQYFGPGTRLLVL.

For the CDR3, the DNA is TGTGCCAGCAGCTCCTTCTTTTCGGTAGCGGGGGAAGAGACCCAGTACTTC. This translates into CASSSFFSVAGEETQYF. J is TRBJ2-5 and V is TRBV7-9; 9 bases line up with TRBD2. From germline, CDR1 is SEHNR and CDR2 FQNEAQ (reference sequence). V gave up 4 bases and J gave up 3 bases; unmatched junction bases: 12. This CDR3 spans 17 amino acids.

The CDR3 nucleotides read TGTGCCAGCAGAGCTACCGGGAAAAACGAGCAGTACTTC. Its translation: CASRATGKNEQYF. V is TRBV6-5 and J is TRBJ2-7, with D possibly matching TRBD2 (5 bases). There are 13 residues in the CDR3. V was cut by 6 bases and J by 5 bases, with 14 bases left in between. Germline V lookup: CDR1 MNHEY, CDR2 SVGAGI.

The chain is built from TRBV6-2 or TRBV6-3 and TRBJ2-2; the match to TRBD1 covers 8 bases. V gave up 5 bases and J gave up 6 bases; unmatched junction bases: 17. The CDR3 sequence is 18 residues long. CDR1 and CDR2 from the germline V gene are MNHEY and SVGEGT. CDR3 loop: CASSSIDRGSTGAGELFF. CDR3 nucleotide sequence: TGTGCCAGCAGTAGTATCGACAGGGGTTCCACAGGGGCCGGGGAGCTGTTTTTT.

This chain connects TRBV28 to TRBJ1-5; 8 bases map to TRBD1. J gave up 5 bases and V 5 bases, and 2 bases lay outside the gene matches. This CDR3 has 13 residues. Germline assignment: CDR1 MDHEN and CDR2 SYDVKM. CDR3 nucleotides: TGTGCCAGCAGTCGACAGGGGCATCAGCCCCAGCATTTT. Its translation is CASSRQGHQPQHF.

The V gene is TRBV5-1, the J gene TRBJ1-4; 8 positions match TRBD1. Germline CDR1 reads SGHRS; CDR2 reads YFSETQ. CDR3 size: 19 residues. V was pared by 0 bases and J by 2 bases, with 12 bases of the junction left unmatched. The CDR3 here is CASSLDPGGARFTNEKLFF. The DNA for the CDR3 is TGCGCCAGCAGCTTGGATCCAGGGGGCGCTAGGTTTACTAATGAAAAACTGTTTTTT. Drawing the rest from reference TRBV5-1 and TRBJ1-4, the complete variable domain is KAGVTQTPRYLIKTRGQQVTLSCSPISGHRSVSWYQQTPGQGLQFLFEYFSETQRNKGNFPGRFSGRQFSNSRSEMNVSTLELGDSALYLCASSLDPGGARFTNEKLFFGSGTQLSVL.

The chain uses TRBV6-5 and TRBJ2-7; 10 bases are shared with TRBD2. CDR1 and CDR2 from the germline V gene are MNHEY and SVGAGI. V lost 2 bases to trimming and J lost 2 bases; unmatched junction nucleotides: 0. The length of the CDR3 is 14 residues. The CDR3 spells CASSYGTSAYEQYF. DNA for the CDR3: TGTGCCAGCAGTTACGGGACTAGCGCCTACGAGCAGTACTTC.

This chain's CDR3 is CASRTPGQGRTDTQYF. As DNA, the CDR3 is TGTGCCAGCAGAACCCCAGGACAGGGGAGGACAGATACGCAGTATTTT. The chain employs TRBV28 and TRBJ2-3; 9 bases are shared with TRBD1. CDR3 length: 16 residues. Germline loops: CDR1 MDHEN, CDR2 SYDVKM. J lost 3 bases, V lost 6 bases, and 10 bases had no gene match.

The CDR3 region has the DNA TGTGCCAGCAGTTCAACAGTGAACACTGAAGCTTTCTTT. This translates into CASSSTVNTEAFF. V is TRBV6-5 and J is TRBJ1-1; the D is unclear. Germline V gene data show CDR1 as MNHEY and CDR2 as SVGAGI. There are 13 residues in the CDR3. V lost 4 bases and J lost 0, with 6 bases in between.

Here the CDR3 DNA reads TGTGCCAGCAGCTTAGCCTTACAGGGGAATGGCTACACCTTC. This sequence encodes CASSLALQGNGYTF. The chain combines TRBV11-2 with TRBJ1-2; TRBD1 aligns across 7 bases. Trimming took 1 base from V and 6 from J; bases not matched to a gene: 5. The CDR3 totals 14 residues. Per germline, CDR1 SGHAT and CDR2 FQNNGV. The entire variable domain, with the rest obtained from reference TRBV11-2 and TRBJ1-2, is as follows: EAGVAQSPRYKIIEKRQSVAFWCNPISGHATLYWYQQILGQGPKLLIQFQNNGVVDDSQLPKDRFSAERLKGVDSTLKIQPAKLEDSAVYLCASSLALQGNGYTFGSGTRLTVV.

The genes are TRBV19 and TRBJ2-1, with D uncertain. The germline V gene has CDR1 LNHDA and CDR2 SQIVND (reference sequence). The CDR3 covers 12 residues. V dropped 3 bases and J dropped 8 bases, with 8 bases sitting between them. The CDR3 sequence: CASSIPSYEQFF. The CDR3 nucleotides are TGTGCCAGTAGTATCCCAAGCTATGAGCAGTTCTTC.

This clone appeared a few times. The CDR3 bases are TGTGCCAGCAGCTCCTGGACAGGGCTAGAGACCCAGTACTTC. This encodes CASSSWTGLETQYF. The chain links TRBV7-9 to TRBJ2-5, with TRBD1 matching over 8 bases. The germline V gene encodes CDR1 SEHNR and CDR2 FQNEAQ (reference sequence). The CDR3 runs 14 residues. V trimming: 4 bases; J trimming: 4 bases; junction bases outside the gene matches: 5.

The chain recombines TRBV2 with TRBJ2-5, with no clear D. The germline gives CDR1 SNHLY, CDR2 FYNNEI. V lost 3 bases and J lost 5, with 7 bases in between. There are 12 residues in the CDR3. CDR3 sequence (DNA): TGTGCCAGCAGTGACCTGCAGGAGACCCAGTACTTC. It yields the protein CASSDLQETQYF.

This clone was recorded only once. The chain's CDR3 is CASSESLANTGELFF. The CDR3 DNA sequence: TGTGCCAGCAGTGAATCGCTAGCGAACACCGGGGAGCTGTTTTTT. The rearrangement uses TRBV6-1 and TRBJ2-2; no definite D call. Between the trimmed V and J ends, which lost 2 bases and 0 bases, there was a span of 7 bases. CDR3 length: 15 residues. The germline V gene has CDR1 MNHNS and CDR2 SASEGT.

The J gene is TRBJ2-7, the V gene TRBV7-8, with D maybe TRBD2 (6 bases). Germline lookup yields CDR1 SGHVS and CDR2 FQNEAQ. The CDR3 is made up of 13 amino acids. V dropped 5 bases and J dropped 2 bases, with 10 bases sitting between them. DNA of the CDR3: TGTGCCAGCAGCCGGGACTCAGCCTACGAGCAGTACTTC. Translated, it gives CASSRDSAYEQYF. Combining the CDR3 with reference TRBV7-8 and TRBJ2-7 gives the whole variable domain GAGVSQSPRYKVAKRGQDVALRCDPISGHVSLFWYQQALGQGPEFLTYFQNEAQLDKSGLPSDRFFAERPEGSVSTLKIQRTQQEDSAVYLCASSRDSAYEQYFGPGTRLTVT.

This clone was detected once. The chain couples TRBV24-1 to TRBJ2-1; weak D call: TRBD2 (5 bases). Trimming took off 3 bases at V and 5 bases at J, with 10 bases between the two ends. The CDR3 covers 14 residues. Germline V gene lookup returns CDR1 KGHDR and CDR2 SFDVKD. The CDR3 loop is CATSDLYGNNEQFF. DNA for the CDR3: TGTGCCACCAGTGATCTCTACGGGAACAATGAGCAGTTCTTC.

The chain couples TRBV6-5 to TRBJ2-1, with D tentatively TRBD2 (5 bases). Germline V gene lookup returns CDR1 MNHEY and CDR2 SVGAGI. This CDR3 has 12 amino acids. V shed 2 bases and J shed 7 bases, with 6 bases lying between them. Written as DNA, the CDR3 is TGTGCCAGCAGTTACGGGGAGAATGAGCAGTTCTTC. Translated: CASSYGENEQFF.

The rearrangement links TRBV6-5 to TRBJ2-3, with 9 nucleotides matching TRBD2. V was clipped by 7 bases and J by 1 base; unmatched bases: 6. From germline, CDR1 is MNHEY and CDR2 SVGAGI. This CDR3 comprises 15 residues. CDR3: CASTRAGGGTDTQYF. In DNA form, the CDR3 reads TGTGCCAGCACCAGAGCGGGGGGCGGCACAGATACGCAGTATTTT.

This chain's CDR3 is CAWSVRTGGSTDTQYF. CDR3 nucleotide sequence: TGTGCCTGGAGTGTACGGACAGGGGGTAGTACAGATACGCAGTATTTT. J is TRBJ2-3 and V is TRBV30; 10 bases line up with TRBD1. The V and J ends lost 0 bases and 3 bases, in that order; junction bases with no gene match: 6. Germline CDR1 is GTSNPN and CDR2 is SVGIG (reference sequence). CDR3 size: 16 residues.

This clone was observed a single time. The chain recombines TRBV19 with TRBJ1-2; 9 bases agree with TRBD1. Germline lookup yields CDR1 LNHDA and CDR2 SQIVND (reference sequence). CDR3 length: 14 amino acids. Trimming cost V 3 bases and J 4 bases; bases outside gene matches: 3. The CDR3 DNA sequence: TGTGCCAGTAGTATTGGGACAGGGATCTATGGCTACACCTTC. Residues: CASSIGTGIYGYTF.

The chain employs TRBV9 and TRBJ2-7; 13 positions match TRBD2. V shed 8 bases, J shed 2 bases, and the junction held 19 bases outside the gene matches. The CDR3 runs 19 residues. Germline CDR1 SGDLS, CDR2 YYNGEE. The DNA for the CDR3 is TGTGCCAGTGGGAACCGACGGACTAGCGGGAGTGGCAGGGCCTACGAGCAGTACTTC. Encoded protein: CASGNRRTSGSGRAYEQYF.

The rearrangement links TRBV7-8 to TRBJ2-1; TRBD1 agrees at 7 bases. This CDR3 is 13 amino acids long. Germline CDR1 and CDR2: SGHVS and FQNEAQ. With 1 base clipped from V and 9 bases from J, the junction kept 3 bases outside the gene matches. CDR3 loop: CASSLEGGVEQFF. In nucleotides, the CDR3 is TGTGCCAGCAGCTTAGAAGGGGGCGTTGAGCAGTTCTTC.

CDR3 region: CAWSVKAGGPGNEQFF. The DNA for the CDR3 is TGTGCCTGGAGTGTAAAGGCGGGAGGGCCGGGGAATGAGCAGTTCTTC. The gene calls are TRBV30 and TRBJ2-1; 9 positions match TRBD2. Trimming at V came to 0 bases and at J to 7 bases, leaving 10 bases not matched to a gene. In germline, CDR1 is GTSNPN, CDR2 SVGIG (reference sequence). This CDR3 spans 16 amino acids. The full variable domain, with the rest looked up from reference TRBV30 and TRBJ2-1, is SQTIHQWPATLVQPVGSPLSLECTVEGTSNPNLYWYRQAAGRGLQLLFYSVGIGQISSEVPQNLSASRPQDRQFILSSKKLLLSDSGFYLCAWSVKAGGPGNEQFFGPGTRLTVL.

The V gene is TRBV5-1, the J gene TRBJ2-1; 11 positions match TRBD2. The J segment lost 10 bases and the V segment lost 3 bases, leaving 12 bases of the junction unmatched. Per the germline V gene, CDR1 is SGHRS and CDR2 is YFSETQ. CDR3 length: 16 amino acids. CDR3 protein: CASSSGTSGLVSEQFF. CDR3 bases: TGCGCCAGCAGCTCGGGGACTAGCGGACTAGTTAGCGAGCAGTTCTTC.

The chain's CDR3 is CASSLPQGEQFF. Here the CDR3 DNA reads TGTGCCAGCAGCTTACCCCAGGGTGAGCAGTTCTTC. The V gene is TRBV7-6, the J gene TRBJ2-1; TRBD1 is a possible D gene (5 bases). Trimming took off 2 bases at V and 9 bases at J, with 8 bases between the two ends. The V gene's germline CDR1 is SGHVS and CDR2 FNYEAQ. The length of the CDR3 is 12 residues.